The 2 T cell receptor beta chains below all came from one sample that was sequenced in a study of cytomegalovirus exposure and HLA in healthy donors. Both 60 Vbeta primers and 13 Jbeta primers went into the PCR. Measured with immunoSEQ multiplex PCR; TCRdb has only the in-frame clones, and not every one. The sample carries about 210,000 clones, around 76% recorded once. Sequenced input: PBMCs. These receptor sequences come from a man aged 40-49 years in good health and CMV-seropositive.

The chain is built from TRBV5-4 and TRBJ2-1; 12 bases fit TRBD2. Trimming took 7 bases from V and 6 from J; bases not matched to a gene: 8. The CDR3 has 15 amino acids. CDR1 is SGHNT and CDR2 is YYREEE in the germline V gene (reference sequence). CDR3 DNA: TGTGCCAGCTCGATCATGGGACTAGCGGGCAATGAGCAGTTCTTC. Translated: CASSIMGLAGNEQFF.

The rearrangement links TRBV6-5 to TRBJ2-5; D unclear. CDR3 length: 14 residues. Germline V gene lookup returns CDR1 MNHEY and CDR2 SVGAGI. Between the trimmed V and J ends, which lost 0 bases and 4 bases, there was a span of 9 bases. CDR3 loop: CASSYSWKRETQYF. CDR3 nucleotides: TGTGCCAGCAGTTACTCTTGGAAGCGAGAGACCCAGTACTTC.